This is a list of T cell receptor beta chains from one sample in a study of T cells after yellow fever vaccination. One entry per CDR3 protein results from TCRdb running MiXCR on the 5' RACE reads. The repertoire holds 150,000 to 200,000 distinct CDR3 sequences, with about 10% as singletons. Here the sequenced sample was CD8+ T cells sorted from PBMCs, taken 15 days after the yellow fever booster vaccination. The receptors derive from a young man who received the YFV17D yellow fever vaccine. Each CDR3 is given with its conserved first and last residue. A D gene is named only where the DNA matches it firmly. The size field is filled for only some rows; it gives once, few, many or a size class.

- - TRBJ2-5 TRBV20-1 TGCAGTGCTTCTGTACTAGGGGATGGGGTGACCCAGTACTTC CSASVLGDGVTQYF
few TRBD2 TRBJ2-5 TRBV10-3 TGTGCCATCAGCCCGTCGGGGGGGATCAAAGAGACCCAGTACTTC CAISPSGGIKETQYF
few - TRBJ1-5 TRBV3-1 TGTGCCAGCAGCCAAGACTCCAGGAGGGGAGTCGGCAATCAGCCCCAGCATTTT CASSQDSRRGVGNQPQHF
few - TRBJ1-1 TRBV4-3 TGCGCCAGCAGCGATACACGGAACACTGAAGCTTTCTTT CASSDTRNTEAFF
few - TRBJ1-2 TRBV4-1 TGCGCCAGCAGCCAACTCCAGGGGCGAATTGGCAACTATGGCTACACCTTC CASSQLQGRIGNYGYTF
- - TRBJ2-5 TRBV9 TGTGCCAGCAGCGCGTCTGGGTCCACCCAAGAGACCCAGTACTTC CASSASGSTQETQYF
few - TRBJ2-2 TRBV7-3 TGTGCCAGCAGGGGTGAGAGGGCCACCGGGGAGCTGTTTTTT CASRGERATGELFF
few - TRBJ2-1 TRBV6-2/TRBV6-3 TGTGCCAGCAGCACGGGGCAGGTCAATGAGCAGTTCTTC CASSTGQVNEQFF
- - TRBJ2-7 TRBV6-2/TRBV6-3 TGTGCCAGCAGTTACTCGGGCCAGTTAGATAATGGAGAGCAGTACTTC CASSYSGQLDNGEQYF
- TRBD2 TRBJ2-3 TRBV4-3 TGCGCCAGCAGCCTATCACTAGCGGGGGGGCCAGATACGCAGTATTTT CASSLSLAGGPDTQYF
few - TRBJ1-3 TRBV4-3 TGCGCCAGCAGCCAAGATTCGCGGCTTACTGGAAACACCATATATTTT CASSQDSRLTGNTIYF
- - TRBJ2-7 TRBV12-3/TRBV12-4 TGTGCCAGCAGTCCCCCGGACAGATACGAGCAGTACTTC CASSPPDRYEQYF
- - TRBJ1-2 TRBV6-5 TGTGCCAGCAGTTACTTGGGGACCCCTGAGGGCTACACCTTC CASSYLGTPEGYTF
few TRBD2 TRBJ2-1 TRBV12-3/TRBV12-4 TGTGCCAGCAGGTCGGGACTAAATTATTACAATGAGCAGTTCTTC CASRSGLNYYNEQFF
few - TRBJ2-2 TRBV4-1 TGCGCCAGCAGCCCTTCCGCCGGGGAGCTGTTTTTT CASSPSAGELFF
- TRBD1 TRBJ2-2 TRBV20-1 TGCAGTGCTAGAGACCATCCGGGGACAGGGGGACCCGGGGAGCTGTTTTTT CSARDHPGTGGPGELFF
- TRBD1 TRBJ1-2 TRBV7-9 TGTGCCAGCAGCTTAGCGGGGACAGGTCCTAACTATGGCTACACCTTC CASSLAGTGPNYGYTF
many - TRBJ2-7 TRBV7-9 TGTGCCAGCACCGACGGTCGGGGTACCTACGAGCAGTACTTC CASTDGRGTYEQYF
few TRBD2 TRBJ2-3 TRBV7-3 TGTGCCAGCAGCTTATTAGCGGGGGCCAGCACAGATACGCAGTATTTT CASSLLAGASTDTQYF
few - TRBJ2-1 TRBV6-5 TGTGCCAGCAGCTCCGGGACGGGACTGTATGAGCAGTTCTTC CASSSGTGLYEQFF
- - TRBJ1-1 TRBV6-2/TRBV6-3 TGTGCCAGCAGCCGAGGCGTGGAGAACACTGAAGCTTTCTTT CASSRGVENTEAFF
- TRBD1 TRBJ2-3 TRBV4-1 TGCGCCAGCAGCCAGGGTGACAGGGTCCTAGATACGCAGTATTTT CASSQGDRVLDTQYF
- - TRBJ2-7 TRBV4-1 TGCGCCAGCAGCCCGGGTCTGGGATCCTACGAGCAGTACTTC CASSPGLGSYEQYF
- - TRBJ2-3 TRBV7-9 TGTGCCAGCAGCTTAGCGGGGTTGAGGGATACGCAGTATTTT CASSLAGLRDTQYF
few TRBD2 TRBJ2-7 TRBV4-1 TGCGCCAGCAGCCAAGTAGTTAGCGGGGCGTTCTACGAGCAGTACTTC CASSQVVSGAFYEQYF
few - TRBJ2-1 TRBV20-1 TGCAGTGCGGGGGACGGTTCCAGCTCCTACAATGAGCAGTTCTTC CSAGDGSSSYNEQFF
- - TRBJ2-2 TRBV29-1 TGCAGCGGGTACAACACCGGGGAGCTGTTTTTT CSGYNTGELFF
- - TRBJ2-2 TRBV4-3 TGCGCCAGCAGCCAAGAAACGGGGTACGGAACCGGGGAGCTGTTTTTT CASSQETGYGTGELFF
few TRBD1 TRBJ1-2 TRBV2 TGTGCCAGCAGGGGGACAGGGGTCTTGATCAGGAGCTACACCTTC CASRGTGVLIRSYTF
- - TRBJ1-3 TRBV11-2 TGTGCCAGCAGCTTAGGTATCTCTGGAAACACCATATATTTT CASSLGISGNTIYF
many TRBD1 TRBJ2-1 TRBV7-3 TGTGCCAGCAGCTTAACTTTTGGGACAGGGGACAATGAGCAGTTCTTC CASSLTFGTGDNEQFF
few - TRBJ2-1 TRBV6-5 TGTGCCAGCAGAAAGGGGTACAATGAGCAGTTCTTC CASRKGYNEQFF
many - TRBJ2-4 TRBV4-3 TGCGCCAGCAGCCAAGATTTGATTAGGACAAGTTTAGCCAAAAACATTCAGTACTTC CASSQDLIRTSLAKNIQYF
many - TRBJ1-5 TRBV10-3 TGTGCCATCAGACCCGAAAACAATCAGCCCCAGCATTTT CAIRPENNQPQHF
- - TRBJ2-2 TRBV4-3 TGCGCCAGCAGCCTACGGACGGGGGGCCCCGGGGAGCTGTTTTTT CASSLRTGGPGELFF